Below are 6 T cell receptor beta chains sequenced from a single sample in a study of graft-versus-host responses after intestinal transplantation. Antigen specificity for these receptors is unknown. TCRdb's copy holds only in-frame clones and misses some; the assay was immunoSEQ multiplex PCR. The table records roughly 99,000 clones, around 90% of them present only once. Specimen: unstimulated CD4+ T cells sorted from spleen or lymph node cells, collected before transplant. Receptor source: a human donor who was the organ donor for an intestinal transplant.

The chain uses TRBV2 and TRBJ2-7; maybe TRBD2 (5 bases). This CDR3 contains 15 residues. Trimming shortened V by 7 bases and J by 1 base, and 17 bases separated the two germline ends. Germline-derived CDR1 and CDR2 are SNHLY and FYNNEI. The CDR3 DNA is TGTGCCAGCACCGACTCGACTAAGAAATCCTACGAGCAGTACTTC. It codes for CASTDSTKKSYEQYF.

Turning to this clone: At one end the junction does not follow the germline gene, possibly because of a read error. The V and J genes are TRBV6-1 and TRBJ1-5; weak D call: TRBD1 (6 bases). The CDR3 runs 14 residues. The V gene's germline CDR1 is MNHNS and CDR2 SASEGT. The CDR3 region is CAGSERGGNQPQHF. CDR3 nucleotides: TGTGCCGGCAGTGAAAGGGGGGGGAATCAGCCCCAGCATTTT.

V is TRBV11-2 and J is TRBJ1-2; D call uncertain. The CDR3 has 13 residues. Germline values: CDR1 SGHAT, CDR2 FQNNGV. Deletions cut 3 bases from V and 0 bases from J, with 5 bases between. The CDR3 sequence: CASSLVANYGYTF. In DNA form, the CDR3 reads TGTGCCAGCAGCTTGGTCGCTAACTATGGCTACACCTTC.

CDR3 sequence (DNA): TGTGCCAGCAAGGGGACAGGGGTTGGTGGGCAGTTCTTC. Translated, it gives CASKGTGVGGQFF. V and J are TRBV2 and TRBJ2-1, with 10 bases matching TRBD1. Germline CDR1 reads SNHLY; CDR2 reads FYNNEI. The CDR3 has 13 amino acids. The V segment lost 7 bases and the J segment 12 bases; nucleotides outside the gene matches: 9.

The chain is built from TRBV7-7 and TRBJ2-5, with D unresolved. Deletions cut 2 bases from V and 4 bases from J, with 8 bases between. CDR1 is SSHAT and CDR2 is FNYEAQ in the germline V gene (reference sequence). The CDR3 sequence is 13 residues long. The chain's CDR3 is CASSLNARETQYF. CDR3 DNA: TGTGCCAGCAGCTTAAACGCGCGAGAGACCCAGTACTTC.

The chain carries TRBV5-1 and TRBJ2-2, with 9 bases that match TRBD2. Germline-derived CDR1 and CDR2 are SGHRS and YFSETQ. V lost 7 bases, J lost 5 bases, and 15 bases stayed unmatched. CDR3 length equals 17 residues. CDR3 sequence reads: CASAARAGGPYTGELFF. CDR3 bases: TGCGCCAGCGCAGCAAGGGCGGGAGGGCCCTATACCGGGGAGCTGTTTTTT.